This passage covers 18 T cell receptor beta chains from one sample sequenced in a study of blood T cell repertoires in COVID-19. The repertoire was sequenced with immunoSEQ multiplex PCR; TCRdb's copy has only in-frame clones and lacks some. The sample lists some 270,000 clones, about nine tenths occurring once. The specimen was PBMCs or T cells enriched from blood (not recorded which). The receptors here all came from a woman aged 55-70 years who had recovered from COVID-19.

The chain joins TRBV6-5 to TRBJ1-1, with 8 bases lining up with TRBD1. Germline V gene data show CDR1 as MNHEY and CDR2 as SVGAGI. V was pared by 6 bases and J by 3 bases, with 6 bases of the junction left unmatched. This CDR3 region has 14 residues. CDR3: CASRRDRTYTEAFF. The CDR3 DNA follows: TGTGCCAGCAGACGGGACAGGACCTACACTGAAGCTTTCTTT.

J is TRBJ2-1 and V is TRBV11-2; TRBD2 matches 7 bases. Per the germline V gene, CDR1 is SGHAT and CDR2 is FQNNGV. The CDR3 sequence is 15 residues long. V trimming: 0 bases; J trimming: 9 bases; junction bases outside the gene matches: 8. CDR3 in amino acids: CASSLDSRLAGEQFF. CDR3 nucleotide sequence: TGTGCCAGCAGCTTAGATTCGCGACTAGCAGGTGAGCAGTTCTTC.

The chain has TRBV10-2 and TRBJ1-5; tentative D call: TRBD1 (5 bases). Germline CDR1 WSHSY, CDR2 SAAADI. This CDR3 contains 12 residues. Trimming cost V 0 bases and J 11 bases, with 8 bases left between them. The CDR3 DNA reads TGCGCCAGCAGTGAGTCAGGGGTGACCCAGCATTTT. This encodes CASSESGVTQHF.

The CDR3 bases are TGTGCCAGCAGCTTAGGCGCCTATGGCTACACCTTC. Protein: CASSLGAYGYTF. This chain links TRBV11-2 with TRBJ1-2; D remains ambiguous. Germline V CDR1 and CDR2: SGHAT, FQNNGV. Trimming shortened V by 1 base and J by 4 bases, and 4 bases separated the two germline ends. The CDR3 totals 12 residues. Together with reference TRBV11-2 and TRBJ1-2, the CDR3 gives the full variable domain: EAGVAQSPRYKIIEKRQSVAFWCNPISGHATLYWYQQILGQGPKLLIQFQNNGVVDDSQLPKDRFSAERLKGVDSTLKIQPAKLEDSAVYLCASSLGAYGYTFGSGTRLTVV.

This clone was detected ten times or more. The chain uses TRBV18 and TRBJ1-4, with D unclear. Trimming took off 4 bases at V and 0 bases at J, with 9 bases between the two ends. Germline V gene sequence: CDR1 KGHSH, CDR2 LQKENI. The CDR3 totals 15 residues. The CDR3 spells CASSREIATNEKLFF. The CDR3 coding sequence is TGTGCCAGCTCACGAGAGATCGCAACTAATGAAAAACTGTTTTTT. Variable domain in full (rest from reference TRBV18 and TRBJ1-4): NAGVMQNPRHLVRRRGQEARLRCSPMKGHSHVYWYRQLPEEGLKFMVYLQKENIIDESGMPKERFSAEFPKEGPSILRIQQVVRGDSAAYFCASSREIATNEKLFFGSGTQLSVL.

This chain uses TRBV6-5 with TRBJ1-5; D is ambiguous. The CDR3 consists of 13 residues. V lost 7 bases and J lost 4, with 11 bases in between. Germline V gene lookup returns CDR1 MNHEY and CDR2 SVGAGI. The CDR3 coding sequence is TGTGCCAGCACTCAGAGGAGAAATCAGCCCCAGCATTTT. This codes for CASTQRRNQPQHF.

The chain joins TRBV5-1 to TRBJ2-3; no definite D call. Germline lookup yields CDR1 SGHRS and CDR2 YFSETQ. V lost 4 bases and J 5 bases, leaving 11 bases between the germline ends. This CDR3 has 13 amino acids. DNA of the CDR3: TGCGCCAGCAGCCCCGAAGCCCTAGATACGCAGTATTTT. Its translation: CASSPEALDTQYF.

The chain carries TRBV5-4 and TRBJ1-6; possibly TRBD1 for D (5 bases). The ends were cut back, 3 bases at V and 8 bases at J, with 12 bases in the middle. Germline-derived CDR1 and CDR2 are SGHNT and YYREEE (reference sequence). This CDR3 has 14 residues. The CDR3 sequence: CASSSLIRDSPLHF. The CDR3 nucleotides are TGTGCCAGCAGCTCACTGATCAGGGATTCACCCCTCCACTTT. Drawing the rest from reference TRBV5-4 and TRBJ1-6, the complete variable domain is ETGVTQSPTHLIKTRGQQVTLRCSSQSGHNTVSWYQQALGQGPQFIFQYYREEENGRGNFPPRFSGLQFPNYSSELNVNALELDDSALYLCASSSLIRDSPLHFGNGTRLTVT.

The chain has TRBV5-1 and TRBJ2-3; D is possibly TRBD1 (6 bases). The CDR3 length is 15 residues. Germline-derived CDR1 and CDR2 are SGHRS and YFSETQ. V was clipped by 5 bases and J by 5 bases, with 18 bases between them. CDR3 residues: CASSSGGIQGDTQYF. CDR3 DNA sequence: TGCGCCAGCAGTTCGGGTGGGATACAGGGAGATACGCAGTATTTT.

The V and J genes are TRBV5-5 and TRBJ1-2; possibly TRBD1 for D (5 bases). CDR1 is SGHKS and CDR2 is YYEKEE in the germline V gene (reference sequence). CDR3 size: 12 residues. V was shortened by 4 bases and J by 4 bases, with 8 bases between the two germline ends. The CDR3 region is CASSVQGYGYTF. As DNA, the CDR3 is TGTGCCAGCAGCGTCCAGGGCTATGGCTACACCTTC. Drawing the rest from reference TRBV5-5 and TRBJ1-2, the complete variable domain is DAGVTQSPTHLIKTRGQQVTLRCSPISGHKSVSWYQQVLGQGPQFIFQYYEKEERGRGNFPDRFSARQFPNYSSELNVNALLLGDSALYLCASSVQGYGYTFGSGTRLTVV.

This clone was observed once. The rearrangement joins TRBV9 to TRBJ1-1; D gene uncertain. Trimming cost V 0 bases and J 8 bases, with 11 bases left between them. Looked up from germline, CDR1 is SGDLS and CDR2 is YYNGEE. The CDR3 totals 13 residues. CDR3 amino acids: CASSVAGEFEAFF. CDR3 DNA: TGTGCCAGCAGCGTAGCTGGGGAGTTCGAAGCTTTCTTT.

This chain links TRBV6-5 with TRBJ2-7; D might be TRBD2 (5 bases). This CDR3 has 11 amino acids. Germline CDR1 and CDR2: MNHEY and SVGAGI. Trimming pared 10 bases from V and 3 bases from J, leaving 10 bases between. CDR3 sequence (DNA): TGTGCCACCAGAGGAGGCTACGAGCAGTACTTC. Protein sequence: CATRGGYEQYF.

This clone was detected only once. The V gene is TRBV3-1 (or the pseudogene TRBV3-2), the J gene TRBJ2-3; D gene unclear. Germline V gene data show CDR1 as LGHDT and CDR2 as YNNKEL (reference sequence). The CDR3 totals 14 residues. The V end lost 2 bases, the J end lost 4 bases, and 10 bases lay between the germline ends. In DNA, the CDR3 is TGTGCCAGCAGCCAAAGTCGGGTCTCAGATACGCAGTATTTT. It translates to CASSQSRVSDTQYF.

V usage is TRBV6-5 and J usage is TRBJ1-1; no reliable D call. Germline V lookup: CDR1 MNHEY, CDR2 SVGAGI. Trimming pared 0 bases from V and 6 bases from J, leaving 8 bases between. This CDR3 region has 13 residues. The CDR3 loop is CASSYSGSPEAFF. In DNA form, the CDR3 reads TGTGCCAGCAGTTACTCGGGCAGCCCTGAAGCTTTCTTT.

The rearrangement uses TRBV5-1 and TRBJ2-5; maybe TRBD1 (5 bases). Germline CDR1 and CDR2: SGHRS and YFSETQ. Trimming stripped 0 bases from V and 3 bases from J, with 9 bases between. There are 14 residues in the CDR3. CDR3 residues: CASSLGQTEETQYF. The CDR3 nucleotides read TGCGCCAGCAGCTTGGGACAGACGGAAGAGACCCAGTACTTC.

The CDR3 nucleotides read TGTGCCAGCAGATATCAGGGTGGGGATGGCTACACCTTC. Residues: CASRYQGGDGYTF. J is TRBJ1-2 and V is TRBV21-1; the DNA was not used to check the table's D call, TRBD1. TRBV21-1 is shown as a pseudogene. The CDR3 runs 13 residues.

Only one count was recorded for this clone. This chain uses TRBV25-1 with TRBJ2-5, with 15 bases fitting TRBD2. The length of the CDR3 is 17 residues. With V trimmed by 5 bases and J by 4 bases, 8 bases remained unmatched. CDR1 is MGHDK, CDR2 SYGVNS, per germline. The CDR3: CASSPSGTSGRLETQYF. CDR3 nucleotides: TGTGCCAGCAGTCCCTCCGGGACTAGCGGGAGGCTAGAGACCCAGTACTTC.

The chain recombines TRBV6-6 with TRBJ2-1; TRBD2 matches 7 bases. Per germline, CDR1 MNHNY and CDR2 SVGAGI (reference sequence). Trimming at V came to 6 bases and at J to 8 bases, leaving 13 bases not matched to a gene. This CDR3 contains 15 residues. The CDR3 nucleotides read TGTGCCAGCAGCCCCATCACGACTAGCAGGGATGAGCAGTTCTTC. It yields the protein CASSPITTSRDEQFF.